This T cell receptor beta chain came from a study of regulatory T cells in long-lasting Graves disease. Study in general: For a period under 3 months, newly diagnosed Graves' patients had taken antithyroid drugs.

Regarding time point: newly diagnosed GD, antithyroid drugs for less than 3 months. With RNA extracted from PBMCs as input, the TCR library was made. The CDR3 covers 15 residues. The germline gives CDR1 KGHDR, CDR2 SFDVKD. After removal of 9 bases from V and 5 bases from J, the junction contained 12 bases not matched to a gene. This clonotype came up many times. Libraries of TCR beta came from iRepertoire HTBI primers plus Arm-PCR of CDR3 regions. TCRdb independently ran MiXCR on the multiplex PCR reads; one entry per CDR3 protein. The table records around 480,000 distinct CDR3 sequences, around 15% of them present only once. A further study also used this sample, focusing on T cells in Graves' hyperthyroidism and ophthalmopathy. That paper notes: Graves' hyperthyroidism qualified as stable when ophthalmopathy did not progress within 18 months.

The clonotype originates from a man in his forties with Graves disease. The sequences come from peripheral blood mononuclear cells (PBMCs), collected at new diagnosis, from a patient treated with antithyroid drugs. V and J are TRBV24-1 and TRBJ2-5; 9 bases are a match to TRBD1. The CDR3 region has the DNA TGTGCCACCGGAAGAGCGACAGGGGGTATTGAGACCCAGTACTTC. It yields the protein CATGRATGGIETQYF.